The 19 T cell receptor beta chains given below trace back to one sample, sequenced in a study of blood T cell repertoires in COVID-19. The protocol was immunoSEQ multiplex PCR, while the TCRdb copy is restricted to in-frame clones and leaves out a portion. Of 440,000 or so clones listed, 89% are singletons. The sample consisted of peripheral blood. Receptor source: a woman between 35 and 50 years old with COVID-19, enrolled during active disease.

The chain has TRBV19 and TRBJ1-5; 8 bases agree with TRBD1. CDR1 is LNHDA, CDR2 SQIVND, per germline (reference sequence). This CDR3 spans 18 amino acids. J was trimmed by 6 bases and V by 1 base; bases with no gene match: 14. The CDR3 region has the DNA TGTGCCAGTAGTATAGGGCCGGGACAGGCCCGACGGACTCAGCCCCAGCATTTT. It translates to CASSIGPGQARRTQPQHF.

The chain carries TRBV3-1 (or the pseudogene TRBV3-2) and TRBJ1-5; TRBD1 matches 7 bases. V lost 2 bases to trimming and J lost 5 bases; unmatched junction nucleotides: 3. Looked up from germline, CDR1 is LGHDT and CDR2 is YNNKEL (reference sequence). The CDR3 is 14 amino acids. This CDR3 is CASSQNQGDQPQHF. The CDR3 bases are TGTGCCAGCAGCCAAAACCAGGGGGATCAGCCCCAGCATTTT.

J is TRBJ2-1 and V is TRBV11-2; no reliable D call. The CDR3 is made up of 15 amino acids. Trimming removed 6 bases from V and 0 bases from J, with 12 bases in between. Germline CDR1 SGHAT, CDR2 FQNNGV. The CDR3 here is CASSPRSSSYNEQFF. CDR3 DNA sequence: TGTGCCAGCAGTCCGAGGAGTTCCTCCTACAATGAGCAGTTCTTC.

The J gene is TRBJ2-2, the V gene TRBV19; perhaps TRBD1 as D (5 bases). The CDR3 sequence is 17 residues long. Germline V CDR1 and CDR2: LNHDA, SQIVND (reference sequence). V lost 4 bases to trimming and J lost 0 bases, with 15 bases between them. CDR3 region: CASSTPGLGPNTGELFF. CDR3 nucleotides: TGTGCCAGTAGTACCCCAGGGTTGGGCCCGAACACCGGGGAGCTGTTTTTT.

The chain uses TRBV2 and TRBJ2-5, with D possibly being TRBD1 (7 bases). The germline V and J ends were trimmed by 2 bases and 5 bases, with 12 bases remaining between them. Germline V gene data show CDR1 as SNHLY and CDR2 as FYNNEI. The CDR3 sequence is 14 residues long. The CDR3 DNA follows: TGTGCCAGCAGTGAACAGGGGGGCCAGGAGACCCAGTACTTC. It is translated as CASSEQGGQETQYF.

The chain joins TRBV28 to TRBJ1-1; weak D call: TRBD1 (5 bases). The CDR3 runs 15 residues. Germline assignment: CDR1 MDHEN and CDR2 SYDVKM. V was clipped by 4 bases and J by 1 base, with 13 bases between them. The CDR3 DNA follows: TGTGCCAGCAGTTCCTCGGGACTCCCGAACACTGAAGCTTTCTTT. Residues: CASSSSGLPNTEAFF. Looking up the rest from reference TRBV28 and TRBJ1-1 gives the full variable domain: DVKVTQSSRYLVKRTGEKVFLECVQDMDHENMFWYRQDPGLGLRLIYFSYDVKMKEKGDIPEGYSVSREKKERFSLILESASTNQTSMYLCASSSSGLPNTEAFFGQGTRLTVV.

The CDR3, as DNA: TGTGCCAGCAGTCGGGACACCGGGGAGCTGTTTTTT. It yields the protein CASSRDTGELFF. V and J are TRBV4-2 and TRBJ2-2, with unresolved D. This CDR3 comprises 12 residues. With 6 bases removed from V and 3 bases from J, the gap between germline ends came to 5 bases. Germline CDR1 LGHNA, CDR2 YNFKEQ.

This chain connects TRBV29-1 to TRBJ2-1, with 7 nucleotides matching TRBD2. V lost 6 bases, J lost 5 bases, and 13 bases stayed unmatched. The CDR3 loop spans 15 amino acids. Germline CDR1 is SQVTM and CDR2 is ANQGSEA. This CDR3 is CSVPAGVSQDNEQFF. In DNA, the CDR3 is TGCAGCGTCCCCGCGGGGGTCTCCCAAGACAATGAGCAGTTCTTC.

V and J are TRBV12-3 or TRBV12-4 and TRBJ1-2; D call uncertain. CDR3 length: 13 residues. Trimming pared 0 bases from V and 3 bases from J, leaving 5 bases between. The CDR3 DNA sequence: TGTGCCAGCAGTTTAGCCGAGTACTATGGCTACACCTTC. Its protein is CASSLAEYYGYTF.

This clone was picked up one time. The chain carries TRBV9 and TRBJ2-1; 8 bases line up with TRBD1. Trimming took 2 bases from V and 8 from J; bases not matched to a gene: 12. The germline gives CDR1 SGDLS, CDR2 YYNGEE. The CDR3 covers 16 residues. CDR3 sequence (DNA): TGTGCCAGCAGCGTCCCCACCGGGACAGGTTTCGATGAGCAGTTCTTC. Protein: CASSVPTGTGFDEQFF.

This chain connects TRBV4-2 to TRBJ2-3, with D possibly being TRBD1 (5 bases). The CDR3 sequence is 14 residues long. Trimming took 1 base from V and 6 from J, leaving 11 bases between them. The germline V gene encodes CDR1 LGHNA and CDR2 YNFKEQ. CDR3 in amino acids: CASSQARVGDTQYF. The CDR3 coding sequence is TGTGCCAGCAGCCAAGCCAGGGTAGGGGATACGCAGTATTTT.

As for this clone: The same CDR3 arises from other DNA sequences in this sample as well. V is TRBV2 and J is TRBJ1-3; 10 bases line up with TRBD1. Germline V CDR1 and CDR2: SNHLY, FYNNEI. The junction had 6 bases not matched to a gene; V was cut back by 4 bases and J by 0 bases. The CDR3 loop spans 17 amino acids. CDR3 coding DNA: TGTGCCAGCAGTGGGACAGGGGGTCCAAGCTCTGGAAACACCATATATTTT. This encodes CASSGTGGPSSGNTIYF.

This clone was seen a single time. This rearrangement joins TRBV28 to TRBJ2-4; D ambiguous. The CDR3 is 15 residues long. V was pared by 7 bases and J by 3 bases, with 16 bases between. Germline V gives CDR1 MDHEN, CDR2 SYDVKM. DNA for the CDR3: TGTGCCAGCATCTCGCTCCAGGAAAGCAAAAACATTCAGTACTTC. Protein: CASISLQESKNIQYF.

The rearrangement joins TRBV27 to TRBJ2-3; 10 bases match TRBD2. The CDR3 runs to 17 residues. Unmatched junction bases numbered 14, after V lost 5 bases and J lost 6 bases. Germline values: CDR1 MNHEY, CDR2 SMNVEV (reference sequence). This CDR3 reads CASSLKGASGRRDTQYF. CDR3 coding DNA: TGTGCCAGCAGTCTCAAAGGGGCTAGCGGGAGAAGGGATACGCAGTATTTT.

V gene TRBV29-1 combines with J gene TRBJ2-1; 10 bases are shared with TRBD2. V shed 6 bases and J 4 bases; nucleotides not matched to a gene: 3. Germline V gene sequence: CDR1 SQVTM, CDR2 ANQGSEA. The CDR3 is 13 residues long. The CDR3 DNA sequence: TGCAGCGTAGGGACTAGCGAGTACAATGAGCAGTTCTTC. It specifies CSVGTSEYNEQFF.

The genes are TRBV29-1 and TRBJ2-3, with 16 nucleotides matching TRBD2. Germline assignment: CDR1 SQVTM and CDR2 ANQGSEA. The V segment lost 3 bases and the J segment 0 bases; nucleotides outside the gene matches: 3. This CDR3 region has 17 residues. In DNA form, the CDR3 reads TGCAGCGTTGAGGGACTAGCGGGAGGGCCTAGCACAGATACGCAGTATTTT. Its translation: CSVEGLAGGPSTDTQYF.

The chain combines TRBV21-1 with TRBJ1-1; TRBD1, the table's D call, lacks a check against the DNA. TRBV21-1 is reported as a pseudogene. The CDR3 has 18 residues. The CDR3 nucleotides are TGTGCCAGCAGCAAAGACGGAGGGGGCCAAACAAGATGGACTGAAGCTTTCTTT. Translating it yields CASSKDGGGQTRWTEAFF.

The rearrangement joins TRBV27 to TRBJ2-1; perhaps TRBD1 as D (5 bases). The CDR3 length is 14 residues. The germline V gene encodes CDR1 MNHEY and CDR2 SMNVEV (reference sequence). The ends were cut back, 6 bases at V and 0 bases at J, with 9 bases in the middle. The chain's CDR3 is CASRTEYSYNEQFF. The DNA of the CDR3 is TGTGCCAGCAGGACAGAATACTCCTACAATGAGCAGTTCTTC.

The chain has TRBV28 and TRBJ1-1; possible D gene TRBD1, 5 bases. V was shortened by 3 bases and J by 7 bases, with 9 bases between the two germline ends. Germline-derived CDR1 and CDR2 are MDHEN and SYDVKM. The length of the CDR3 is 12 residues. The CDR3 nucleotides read TGTGCCAGCAGTTTGGCTAGGGGTGAAGCTTTCTTT. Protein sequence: CASSLARGEAFF.